Detailed here is one T cell receptor (beta chain). This record belongs to a study of blood T cell repertoires in COVID-19. As for the study in general: Samples representing acute and convalescent COVID-19 were sourced from the United States, Italy and Spain. Sample material is recorded as cDNA or gDNA derived from T cells, B-cell-depleted T cells, or PBMCs.

In the study's own analysis: Scientists estimated how many nucleated cells there were by amplifying reference gene primers. Clones were read by immunoSEQ multiplex PCR, and TCRdb kept only the in-frame ones, dropping some. The DNA was the basis for D and trimming; V, J and clone size are from that table. The table shows about 25,000 clones, with 70% to 90% occurring only once. J lost 12 bases, V lost 1 base, and 12 bases had no gene match. The germline CDR1 and CDR2 sequences are SGHTA and FQGNSA. The CDR3 is made up of 15 amino acids. The TCR sequence derives from a human donor with active COVID-19. The donor label of this sample is uncertain. The rearrangement joins TRBV7-2 to TRBJ2-1; 7 bases line up with TRBD1. The sequenced material came from peripheral blood. For the CDR3, the DNA is TGTGCCAGCAGCTTAGGCAGCGACAGGGCATATTCGCAGTTCTTC. This translates into CASSLGSDRAYSQFF.